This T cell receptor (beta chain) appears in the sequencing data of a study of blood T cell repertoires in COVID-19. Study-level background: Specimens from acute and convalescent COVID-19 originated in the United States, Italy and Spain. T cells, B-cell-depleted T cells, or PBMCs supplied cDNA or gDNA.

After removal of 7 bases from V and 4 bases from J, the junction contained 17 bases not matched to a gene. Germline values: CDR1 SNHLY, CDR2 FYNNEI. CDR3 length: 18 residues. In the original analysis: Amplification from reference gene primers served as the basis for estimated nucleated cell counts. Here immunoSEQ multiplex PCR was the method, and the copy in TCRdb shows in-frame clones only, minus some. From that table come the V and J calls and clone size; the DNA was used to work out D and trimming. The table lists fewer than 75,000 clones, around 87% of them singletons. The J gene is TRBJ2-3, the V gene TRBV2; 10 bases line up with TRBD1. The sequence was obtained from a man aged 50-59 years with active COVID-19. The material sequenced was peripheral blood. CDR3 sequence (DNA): TGTGCCAGCAAAGTTTTGGGACAGGGGACCGGAGTTCCAGATACGCAGTATTTT. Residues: CASKVLGQGTGVPDTQYF.